The TCR beta chain described here comes from a study of blood T cell repertoires in COVID-19. Study-level information: Samples representing acute and convalescent COVID-19 were sourced from the United States, Italy and Spain.

The V gene end was trimmed by 0 bases and the J gene end by 4 bases; junction bases not matched to a gene: 0. The CDR3 runs 14 residues. In germline, CDR1 is SGDLS, CDR2 YYNGEE. This clone was seen a few times. In the original processing: Nucleated cell number was recorded as an estimate derived from reference gene primer amplification. This table comes from immunoSEQ multiplex PCR, and its TCRdb copy is limited to in-frame clones, with some not included. That table is the source of V, J and clone size, and D and trimming were worked out from the DNA. The data show some 290,000 clones, with approximately 81% seen just once and 2.5% to 3% held by the top ten.

The receptor was derived from an older woman with active or convalescent COVID-19. The sequenced sample was peripheral blood. The chain joins TRBV9 to TRBJ2-2, with TRBD2 matching over 7 bases. The CDR3 loop reads CASSVGGGTGELFF. Here the CDR3 DNA reads TGTGCCAGCAGCGTAGGGGGGGGCACCGGGGAGCTGTTTTTT.